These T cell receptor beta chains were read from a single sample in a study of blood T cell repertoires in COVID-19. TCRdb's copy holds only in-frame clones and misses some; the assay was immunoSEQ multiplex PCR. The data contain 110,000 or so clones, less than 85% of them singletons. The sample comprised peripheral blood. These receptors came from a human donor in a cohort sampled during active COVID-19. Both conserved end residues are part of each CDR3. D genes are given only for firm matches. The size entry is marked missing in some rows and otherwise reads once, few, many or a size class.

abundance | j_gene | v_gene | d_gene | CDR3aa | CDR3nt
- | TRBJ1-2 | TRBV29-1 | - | CSVETGPGYGYTF | TGCAGCGTTGAAACCGGCCCGGGGTATGGCTACACCTTC
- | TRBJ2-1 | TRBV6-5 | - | CASSFSGSYNEQFF | TGTGCCAGCAGTTTTAGTGGCTCCTACAATGAGCAGTTCTTC
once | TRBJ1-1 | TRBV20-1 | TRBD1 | CSASPTGATEAFF | TGCAGTGCTAGTCCAACAGGGGCCACTGAAGCTTTCTTT
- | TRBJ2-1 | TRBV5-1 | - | CASSLEDSSYNEQFF | TGCGCCAGCAGCTTGGAGGACTCATCCTACAATGAGCAGTTCTTC
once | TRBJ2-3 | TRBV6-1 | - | CASSVARLTGGDTQYF | TGTGCCAGCAGTGTCGCCCGACTTACAGGTGGAGATACGCAGTATTTT
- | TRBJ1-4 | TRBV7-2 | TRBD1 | CASGRAGGTNEKLFF | TGTGCCAGCGGACGCGCAGGGGGAACTAATGAAAAACTGTTTTTT
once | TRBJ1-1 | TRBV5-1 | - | CASQEGVDTEAFF | TGCGCCAGCCAAGAGGGGGTTGACACTGAAGCTTTCTTT
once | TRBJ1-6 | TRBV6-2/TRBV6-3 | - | CASSYPQTGRDSPLHF | TGTGCCAGCAGTTACCCTCAAACAGGACGAGATTCACCCCTCCACTTT
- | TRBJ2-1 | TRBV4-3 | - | CASSQESGGADEQFF | TGCGCCAGCAGCCAAGAGAGTGGGGGGGCCGATGAGCAGTTCTTC
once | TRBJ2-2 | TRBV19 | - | CASSIVPGDHGELFF | TGTGCCAGTAGTATAGTACCGGGGGACCACGGGGAGCTGTTTTTT
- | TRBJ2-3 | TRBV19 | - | CASSGALTDTQYF | TGTGCCAGTAGTGGGGCCCTCACAGATACGCAGTATTTT
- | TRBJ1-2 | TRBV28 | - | CASSPAGGPSSYGYTF | TGTGCCAGCAGTCCTGCCGGGGGTCCATCAAGCTATGGCTACACCTTC
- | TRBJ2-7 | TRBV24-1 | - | CATAGLPDFEQYF | TGTGCGACCGCGGGACTGCCTGACTTCGAGCAGTACTTC
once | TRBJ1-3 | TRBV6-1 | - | CASSEARPGSIVGNTIYF | TGTGCCAGCAGTGAAGCCCGCCCGGGGTCCATAGTTGGAAACACCATATATTTT
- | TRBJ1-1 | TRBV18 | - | CASSPPGAENTEAFF | TGTGCCAGCTCACCACCAGGGGCCGAGAACACTGAAGCTTTCTTT
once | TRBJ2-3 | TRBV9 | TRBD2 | CASRGGLASDTQYF | TGTGCCAGCAGGGGGGGACTAGCATCCGATACGCAGTATTTT
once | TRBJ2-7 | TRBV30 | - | CAWTSGAYSYEQYF | TGTGCCTGGACATCTGGGGCTTACTCCTACGAGCAGTACTTC
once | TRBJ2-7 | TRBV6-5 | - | CASSYSKEGGTYEQYF | TGTGCCAGCAGTTACTCGAAAGAAGGCGGGACCTACGAGCAGTACTTC
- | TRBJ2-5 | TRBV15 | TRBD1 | CATSRDQSGTGGGETQYF | TGTGCCACCAGCAGAGATCAATCCGGGACAGGGGGCGGGGAGACCCAGTACTTC
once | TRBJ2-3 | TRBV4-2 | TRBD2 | CASSQAGGVGTDTQYF | TGTGCCAGCAGCCAAGCCGGGGGGGTGGGCACAGATACGCAGTATTTT
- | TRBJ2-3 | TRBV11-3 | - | CASSWDKSTDTQYF | TGTGCCAGCAGCTGGGACAAAAGCACAGATACGCAGTATTTT
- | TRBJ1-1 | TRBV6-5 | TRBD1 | CASSRDLRQGPAFF | TGTGCCAGCTCAAGAGATCTTCGACAGGGACCAGCTTTCTTT
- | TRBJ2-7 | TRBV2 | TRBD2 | CASMTSGTSGGANEQYF | TGTGCCAGCATGACGTCCGGGACTAGCGGGGGGGCCAACGAGCAGTACTTC
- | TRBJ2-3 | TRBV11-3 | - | CASSPGGGGTQYF | TGTGCCAGCAGCCCCGGGGGTGGCGGGACGCAGTATTTT
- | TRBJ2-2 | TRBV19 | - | CASSNQNTGELFF | TGTGCCAGTAGTAATCAGAACACCGGGGAGCTGTTTTTT
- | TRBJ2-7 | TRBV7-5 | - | CVRSLVEGGPTYEQYF | TGTGTCAGAAGCTTAGTAGAGGGTGGCCCTACCTACGAGCAGTACTTC
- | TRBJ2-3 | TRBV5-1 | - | CASSFLTDTQYF | TGCGCCAGCAGCTTTCTCACAGATACGCAGTATTTT
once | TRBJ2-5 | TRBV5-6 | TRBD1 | CASSLQGVEETQYF | TGTGCCAGCAGTTTACAGGGGGTGGAAGAGACCCAGTACTTC
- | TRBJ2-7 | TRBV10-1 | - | CASADFQRENHEQYF | TGCGCCAGCGCAGATTTCCAGAGGGAAAACCACGAGCAGTACTTC
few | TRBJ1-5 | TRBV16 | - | CASSQGVRGQPQHF | TGTGCCAGCTCCCAAGGGGTCAGGGGTCAGCCCCAGCATTTT
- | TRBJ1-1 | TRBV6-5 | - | CASSPSWGHHTEAFF | TGTGCCAGCAGCCCATCCTGGGGACACCACACTGAAGCTTTCTTT
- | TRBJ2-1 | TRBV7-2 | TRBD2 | CASSLSLAGNEQFF | TGTGCCAGCAGCTTATCACTAGCGGGCAATGAGCAGTTCTTC
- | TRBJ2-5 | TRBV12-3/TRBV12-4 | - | CASSLTVETQYF | TGTGCCAGCAGTTTAACGGTAGAGACCCAGTACTTC
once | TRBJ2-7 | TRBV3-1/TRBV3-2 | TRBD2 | CASSQAALADAYEQYF | TGTGCCAGCAGCCAAGCCGCACTAGCGGACGCGTACGAGCAGTACTTC
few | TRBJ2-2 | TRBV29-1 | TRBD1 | CSVGLGQGFWTGELFF | TGCAGCGTTGGGCTGGGACAGGGGTTTTGGACCGGGGAGCTGTTTTTT
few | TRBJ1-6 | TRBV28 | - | CASSSGVMNSPLHF | TGTGCCAGCAGTTCGGGGGTGATGAATTCACCCCTCCACTTT
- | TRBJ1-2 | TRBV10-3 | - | CAISEGRTNYGYTF | TGTGCCATCAGTGAGGGCAGGACTAACTATGGCTACACCTTC
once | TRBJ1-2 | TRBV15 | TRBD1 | CATSRGTGGGYGYTF | TGTGCCACCAGCAGAGGAACAGGGGGGGGTTATGGCTACACCTTC
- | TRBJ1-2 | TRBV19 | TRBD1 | CASIANRGLGGYTF | TGTGCCAGTATTGCCAACAGGGGCCTGGGCGGCTACACCTTC
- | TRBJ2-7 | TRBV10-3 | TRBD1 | CAISDPLIPRTGVPYEQYF | TGTGCCATCAGTGACCCCTTAATCCCCAGGACAGGGGTTCCCTACGAGCAGTACTTC
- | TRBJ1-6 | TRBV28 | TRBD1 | CASSSTRGWGTGGSPLHF | TGTGCCAGCAGTTCCACGAGGGGTTGGGGGACAGGGGGTTCACCCCTCCACTTT
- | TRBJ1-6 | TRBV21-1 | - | CASSTGRLRGYSPLHF | TGTGCCAGCAGCACAGGACGGTTAAGGGGCTATTCACCCCTCCACTTT
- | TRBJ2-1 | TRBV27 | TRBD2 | CASSLSMGLAGFGEQFF | TGTGCCAGCAGTTTATCGATGGGACTAGCGGGGTTTGGTGAGCAGTTCTTC
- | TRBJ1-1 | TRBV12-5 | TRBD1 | CASGLEGQEGTEAFF | TGTGCTAGTGGTTTGGAGGGACAGGAGGGCACTGAAGCTTTCTTT
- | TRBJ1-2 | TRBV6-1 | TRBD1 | CASSEGVGQYYGYTF | TGTGCCAGCAGTGAAGGGGTGGGACAGTACTATGGCTACACCTTC
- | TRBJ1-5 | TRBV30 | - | CAWSLAAGNQPQHF | TGTGCCTGGAGTCTGGCGGCAGGCAATCAGCCCCAGCATTTT
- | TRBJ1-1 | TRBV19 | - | CASSIGQLNTEAFF | TGTGCCAGTAGTATCGGACAGTTGAACACTGAAGCTTTCTTT
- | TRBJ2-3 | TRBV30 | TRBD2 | CAWSGPTSGATDTQYF | TGTGCCTGGAGTGGACCGACTAGCGGGGCTACAGATACGCAGTATTTT
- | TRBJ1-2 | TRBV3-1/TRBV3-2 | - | CASSQAGRYYGYTF | TGTGCCAGCAGCCAGGCGGGACGGTACTATGGCTACACCTTC
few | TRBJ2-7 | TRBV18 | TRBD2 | CASSPGLEGEQYF | TGTGCCAGCTCCCCGGGACTAGAGGGCGAGCAGTACTTC
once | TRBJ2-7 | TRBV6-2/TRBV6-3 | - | CASSYSRLDSYEQYF | TGTGCCAGCAGTTACAGTCGGCTAGACTCCTACGAGCAGTACTTC
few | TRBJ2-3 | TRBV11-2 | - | CASSPLGVATDTQYF | TGTGCCAGCAGCCCTCTCGGGGTTGCGACAGATACGCAGTATTTT
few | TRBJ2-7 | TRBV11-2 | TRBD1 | CASSFDPPGTGASRDEQYF | TGTGCCAGCAGCTTTGACCCCCCCGGGACAGGGGCGTCGAGGGACGAGCAGTACTTC
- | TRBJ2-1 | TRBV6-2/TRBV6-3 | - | CASSYSSRGNEDYNEQFF | TGTGCCAGCAGTTACTCGTCTAGGGGTAACGAGGACTACAATGAGCAGTTCTTC
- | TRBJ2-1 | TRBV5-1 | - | CASSPGMGFNEQFF | TGCGCCAGCAGCCCCGGGATGGGGTTCAATGAGCAGTTCTTC